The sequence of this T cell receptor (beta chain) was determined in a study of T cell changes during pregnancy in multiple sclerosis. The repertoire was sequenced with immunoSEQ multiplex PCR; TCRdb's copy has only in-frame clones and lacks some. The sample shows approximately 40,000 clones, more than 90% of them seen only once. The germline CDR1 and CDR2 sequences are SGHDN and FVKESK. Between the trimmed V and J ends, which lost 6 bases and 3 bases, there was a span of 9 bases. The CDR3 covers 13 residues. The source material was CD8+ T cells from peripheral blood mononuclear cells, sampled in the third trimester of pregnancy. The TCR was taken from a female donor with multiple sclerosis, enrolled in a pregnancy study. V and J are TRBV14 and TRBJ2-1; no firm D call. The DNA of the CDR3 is TGTGCCAGCAGACAACACAGCTACAATGAGCAGTTCTTC. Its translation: CASRQHSYNEQFF.